The T cell receptor (beta chain) under discussion was sequenced for a study of blood T cell repertoires in COVID-19. From germline, CDR1 is LGHNA and CDR2 YNFKEQ. Trimming removed 0 bases at V and 1 base at J, with 12 bases between. This CDR3 contains 16 residues. Generated by immunoSEQ multiplex PCR, the TCRdb table keeps only in-frame clones and is missing some. The sample shows some 490,000 clones, more than 85% of them seen only once. Sequencing was carried out using PBMCs or T cells enriched from blood (not recorded which). The chain couples TRBV4-2 to TRBJ2-5; no clear D. This receptor was taken from a woman aged 55 to 70 who had recovered from COVID-19. CDR3 region: CASSQDNFMSQETQYF. CDR3 sequence (DNA): TGTGCCAGCAGCCAAGATAACTTTATGAGCCAAGAGACCCAGTACTTC.